This T cell receptor (beta chain) stems from a study of blood T cell repertoires in COVID-19. Across the study: COVID-19 samples collected from the United States, Italy and Spain covered acute and convalescent phases. Sources were T cells, B-cell-depleted T cells, or PBMCs; the material itself was cDNA or gDNA.

The length of the CDR3 is 14 residues. CDR1 is MGHRA, CDR2 YSYEKL, per germline. Trimming took 5 bases from V and 5 from J; bases not matched to a gene: 9. Original processing notes: For nucleated cells, counts were estimated from reference gene primer amplification. Sequencing used immunoSEQ multiplex PCR; TCRdb keeps in-frame clones, though not all of them. V, J and clone size derive from that table, while D and trimming were established from the DNA sequence. The sample yields 120,000 to 150,000 clones, 79% seen once. Sequenced input: peripheral blood. This sequence originates from a man aged 45-60 years with active or convalescent COVID-19. The rearrangement joins TRBV4-1 to TRBJ2-7; 7 bases match TRBD2. The CDR3 reads CASSGVAGEHEQYF. DNA for the CDR3: TGCGCCAGCAGCGGAGTCGCGGGAGAACACGAGCAGTACTTC.